This T cell receptor (beta chain) came from a study of blood T cell repertoires in COVID-19. Looking at the study overall: Nucleic acid was either cDNA or gDNA, and it came from T cells, B-cell-depleted T cells, or PBMCs.

The CDR3 runs to 15 residues. Germline CDR1 MNHEY, CDR2 SVGAGI. The V gene lost 6 bases and the J gene lost 0 bases, with 9 bases spanning the gap. TCRdb keeps only in-frame clones here, not all; method: immunoSEQ multiplex PCR. Found here are about 120,000 clones, around nine tenths of them singletons; the top ten hold roughly 2.1%. The source of this sequence is a woman aged 45-60 years with acute or convalescent COVID-19. The sample taken for sequencing was peripheral blood. The V gene is TRBV6-5, the J gene TRBJ1-6; D gene uncertain. The CDR3, as DNA: TGTGCCAGCAGGGCGAGGAGCTCCTATAATTCACCCCTCCACTTT. As protein: CASRARSSYNSPLHF.